This entry lists 10 T cell receptor beta chains sequenced from one sample in a study of beta chain features in type 1 diabetes. Of the isolated RNA, all was reverse transcribed, and so the sequenced material was expressed TCRB transcripts. Sequencing used immunoSEQ multiplex PCR; TCRdb keeps in-frame clones, though not all of them. The sample carries more than 130,000 clones, about 7.1% recorded once. The sample was central memory CD4+ T cells from blood. All receptors derive from a woman aged 25 to 39 in good health.

The rearrangement joins TRBV7-8 to TRBJ2-1; D perhaps matches TRBD2 (6 bases). The V gene's germline CDR1 is SGHVS and CDR2 FQNEAQ. CDR3 length equals 13 residues. V gave up 6 bases and J gave up 6 bases, with 12 bases separating them. DNA for the CDR3: TGTGCCAGCAGGAGACTAGTTTCCAATGAGCAGTTCTTC. This encodes CASRRLVSNEQFF. Based on the CDR3 plus reference TRBV7-8 and TRBJ2-1, the full variable domain is GAGVSQSPRYKVAKRGQDVALRCDPISGHVSLFWYQQALGQGPEFLTYFQNEAQLDKSGLPSDRFFAERPEGSVSTLKIQRTQQEDSAVYLCASRRLVSNEQFFGPGTRLTVL.

V gene TRBV28 combines with J gene TRBJ2-7; perhaps TRBD1 as D (5 bases). CDR1 MDHEN and CDR2 SYDVKM come from the germline V gene. The CDR3 has 13 amino acids. Trimming removed 8 bases at V and 7 bases at J, with 18 bases between. This CDR3 reads CASERQMRMEQYF. The CDR3 DNA is TGTGCCAGCGAACGACAGATGAGGATGGAGCAGTACTTC.

The chain uses TRBV10-3 and TRBJ1-2; perhaps TRBD1 as D (6 bases). The CDR3 extends over 13 amino acids. From germline, CDR1 is ENHRY and CDR2 SYGVKD. With 0 bases removed from V and 6 bases from J, the gap between germline ends came to 8 bases. The CDR3 region is CAISESNRDGYTF. The CDR3 coding sequence is TGTGCCATCAGTGAGTCAAACAGGGATGGCTACACCTTC.

The genes are TRBV21-1 and TRBJ2-1; TRBD2 is the table's D call, not checked against the DNA. TRBV21-1 is reported as a pseudogene. The length of the CDR3 is 18 residues. CDR3 bases: TGTGCCAGCAGCAAAAAAGTTGGACTGGATCCTTCCTACAATGAGCAGTTCTTC. This gives the protein CASSKKVGLDPSYNEQFF.

This clone was found a few times. The chain carries TRBV2 and TRBJ2-2; D is possibly TRBD1 (5 bases). There are 14 residues in the CDR3. The V end was cut by 7 bases, the J end by 1 base, with 10 bases between. CDR1 SNHLY and CDR2 FYNNEI come from the germline V gene. The CDR3 DNA is TGTGCCAGCAAACAGGTTATGAACACCGGGGAGCTGTTTTTT. It yields the protein CASKQVMNTGELFF.

The chain recombines TRBV2 with TRBJ2-1; D uncertain. There are 14 residues in the CDR3. CDR1 SNHLY and CDR2 FYNNEI come from the germline V gene. V was trimmed by 8 bases and J by 2 bases, leaving 13 bases between them. This CDR3 reads CASVRSSPYNEQFF. For the CDR3, the DNA is TGTGCCAGCGTGAGGAGCTCCCCCTACAATGAGCAGTTCTTC.

This clone was counted between two and nine times. This chain joins TRBV9 and TRBJ1-1; 8 bases fit TRBD1. Trimming removed 4 bases from V and 1 base from J; junction bases left unmatched: 6. Per germline, CDR1 SGDLS and CDR2 YYNGEE. The CDR3 has 15 residues. CDR3 loop: CASSLTGTGNTEAFF. The CDR3 DNA reads as TGTGCCAGCAGCCTCACCGGGACAGGGAACACTGAAGCTTTCTTT.

This clone was counted a few times. V and J are TRBV4-3 and TRBJ1-1, with D unresolved. Trimming cost V 0 bases and J 0 bases, with 8 bases left between them. CDR3 size: 15 residues. The germline V gene has CDR1 LGHNA and CDR2 YSLEER. The CDR3 loop reads CASSQDELMNTEAFF. DNA of the CDR3: TGCGCCAGCAGCCAAGACGAGCTCATGAACACTGAAGCTTTCTTT.

J is TRBJ2-2 and V is TRBV19; TRBD2 aligns across 11 bases. The CDR3 loop spans 16 amino acids. Per the germline V gene, CDR1 is LNHDA and CDR2 is SQIVND (reference sequence). The V and J ends lost 6 bases and 1 base, in that order; junction bases with no gene match: 4. CDR3 sequence reads: CASRDLAGGNTGELFF. The CDR3 nucleotides read TGTGCCAGTAGGGACCTAGCGGGAGGGAACACCGGGGAGCTGTTTTTT.

The V gene is TRBV19, the J gene TRBJ2-1, with D tentatively TRBD2 (5 bases). The germline CDR1 and CDR2 sequences are LNHDA and SQIVND (reference sequence). V lost 5 bases to trimming and J lost 5 bases, with 13 bases between them. The length of the CDR3 is 14 residues. DNA for the CDR3: TGTGCCAGTAGTGTTAGCGCTAGTAACAATGAGCAGTTCTTC. Translation gives CASSVSASNNEQFF. The whole variable domain, filled in from reference TRBV19 and TRBJ2-1, reads DGGITQSPKYLFRKEGQNVTLSCEQNLNHDAMYWYRQDPGQGLRLIYYSQIVNDFQKGDIAEGYSVSREKKESFPLTVTSAQKNPTAFYLCASSVSASNNEQFFGPGTRLTVL.